The source of this T cell receptor (beta chain) is a study of synovial regulatory T cells in juvenile arthritis. General study results and limits: Across patients, iaTreg TCR repertoires were mostly private, partly shared with synovial Teff and blood CPL. Synovial Treg CDR3 sequences overlapped more with iaTregs than other circulating Tregs. Inflammation-associated Treg cells in blood had less TCR diversity than the remaining blood Treg cells.

iaTreg cells were HLA-DR+ Treg cells. This table comes from immunoSEQ multiplex PCR, and its TCRdb copy is limited to in-frame clones, with some not included. The sample has 9,500 to 10,000 clones. On this clone: Its antigen is not known.

Sequenced sample: Treg cells from blood. The subset: HLA-DR+ inflammation-associated blood Treg cells. The sequence derives from a donor aged 2-35 years with juvenile idiopathic arthritis.

CDR3 sequence: CASSEGTGLQPQHF. V gene TRBV28 combines with J gene TRBJ1-5; TCRdb's D call of TRBD1 is untestable without DNA. Germline CDR1 and CDR2: MDHEN and SYDVKM. The CDR3 totals 14 residues. The entry carries no DNA sequence.